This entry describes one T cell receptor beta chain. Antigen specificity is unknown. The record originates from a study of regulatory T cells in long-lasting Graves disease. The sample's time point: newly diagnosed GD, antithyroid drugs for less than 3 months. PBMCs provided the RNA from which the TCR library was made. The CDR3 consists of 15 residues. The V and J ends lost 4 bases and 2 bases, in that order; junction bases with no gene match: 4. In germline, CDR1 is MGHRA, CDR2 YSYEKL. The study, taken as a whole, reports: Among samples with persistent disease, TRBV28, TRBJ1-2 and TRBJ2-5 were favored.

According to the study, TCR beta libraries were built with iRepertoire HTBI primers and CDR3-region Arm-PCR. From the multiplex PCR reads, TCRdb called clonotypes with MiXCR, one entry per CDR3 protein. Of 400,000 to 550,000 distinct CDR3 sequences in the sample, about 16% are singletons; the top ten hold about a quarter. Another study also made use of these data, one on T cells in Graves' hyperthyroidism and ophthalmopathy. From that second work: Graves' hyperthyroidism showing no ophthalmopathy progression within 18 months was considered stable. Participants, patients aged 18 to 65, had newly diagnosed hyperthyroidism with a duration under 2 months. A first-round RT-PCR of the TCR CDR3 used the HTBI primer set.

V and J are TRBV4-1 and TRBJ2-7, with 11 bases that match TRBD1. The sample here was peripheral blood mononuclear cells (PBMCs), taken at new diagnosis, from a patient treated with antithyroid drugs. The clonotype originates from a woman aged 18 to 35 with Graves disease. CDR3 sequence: CASSPGTGGTYEQYF. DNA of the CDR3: TGCGCCAGCAGCCCTGGGACAGGGGGTACCTACGAGCAGTACTTC.